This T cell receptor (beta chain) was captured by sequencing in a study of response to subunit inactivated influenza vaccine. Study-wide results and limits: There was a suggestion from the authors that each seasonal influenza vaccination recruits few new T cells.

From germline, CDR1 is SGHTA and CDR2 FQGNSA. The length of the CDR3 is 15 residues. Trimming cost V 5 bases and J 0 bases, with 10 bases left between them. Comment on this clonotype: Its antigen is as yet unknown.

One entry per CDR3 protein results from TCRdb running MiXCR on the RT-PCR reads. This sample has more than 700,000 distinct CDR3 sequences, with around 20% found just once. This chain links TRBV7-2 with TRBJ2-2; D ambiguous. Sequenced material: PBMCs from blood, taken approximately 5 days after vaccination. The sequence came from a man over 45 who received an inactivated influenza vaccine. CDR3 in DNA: TGTGCCAGCAGCGGGGTGTGGACGAACACCGGGGAGCTGTTTTTT. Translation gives CASSGVWTNTGELFF.